These 2 T cell receptor beta chains were sequenced from one sample in a study of regulatory T cells in long-lasting Graves disease. Described time point: newly diagnosed GD, antithyroid drugs for less than 3 months. From RNA extracted from PBMCs, the TCR library was made. In building TCR beta libraries, iRepertoire HTBI primers were used together with Arm-PCR of CDR3 regions. TCRdb reprocessed the multiplex PCR reads with MiXCR, giving one entry per CDR3 protein. Counted here are approximately 270,000 distinct CDR3 sequences, about 18% occurring once; the ten biggest clones make up 11% to 15%. This sample was also put to use in a study of T cells in Graves' hyperthyroidism and ophthalmopathy.

This sample comprised peripheral blood mononuclear cells (PBMCs), obtained at new diagnosis, from a patient treated with antithyroid drugs. Source of these receptors: a woman aged 25 to 39 with Graves disease.

This clonotype was seen repeatedly, ten times or more. The CDR3 protein is CASSLDREGGGYGYTF. DNA of the CDR3: TGTGCCAGCAGCTTAGACAGGGAGGGAGGAGGCTATGGCTACACCTTC. This chain links TRBV5-4 with TRBJ1-2, with 7 bases matching TRBD1. The CDR3 has 16 amino acids. The germline V gene encodes CDR1 SGHNT and CDR2 YYREEE (reference sequence). V dropped 2 bases and J dropped 4; count of bases not matched to a gene: 11.

This clonotype showed up many times. V gene TRBV12-3 or TRBV12-4 combines with J gene TRBJ1-2; unclear D gene. CDR3 length: 12 amino acids. V was shortened by 9 bases and J by 1 base, with 9 bases between the two germline ends. Here the CDR3 reads CASGRINYGYTF. CDR3 nucleotide sequence: TGTGCCAGTGGCAGGATTAACTATGGCTACACCTTC.